The rows below give T cell receptor beta chains drawn from one sample of a study of T cell changes during pregnancy in multiple sclerosis. Method: immunoSEQ multiplex PCR; TCRdb's copy keeps in-frame clones and lacks some. The sample has under 75,000 clones, 80% to 95% seen once. The input for sequencing was peripheral blood, taken in the first trimester of pregnancy. These receptor sequences come from a female donor with multiple sclerosis, enrolled in a pregnancy study. Both conserved end residues are part of each CDR3. A D gene is named only where the DNA matches it firmly. A row's size may be missing; if present it is once, few, many or a size class.

j_call v_call clone_size d_call cdr3_nt cdr3_aa
TRBJ1-4 TRBV28 - TRBD1 TGTGCCAGCAGTACGCGGACAGGAGCAAAAACTAATGAAAAACTGTTTTTT CASSTRTGAKTNEKLFF
TRBJ2-3 TRBV5-8 - - TGTGCCAGCAGCTTCGGGGTCTGGGGCACAGATACGCAGTATTTT CASSFGVWGTDTQYF
TRBJ2-3 TRBV2 - - TGTGCCAGCAGTGTTTGGCTAGGAGATACGCAGTATTTT CASSVWLGDTQYF
TRBJ2-3 TRBV10-3 - TRBD2 TGTGCCATCAGTCAGCGGGAGGGCACAGATACGCAGTATTTT CAISQREGTDTQYF
TRBJ2-7 TRBV29-1 - - TGCAGCGTTGAGATCCAGGGTCGGTACGAGCAGTACTTC CSVEIQGRYEQYF
TRBJ2-1 TRBV9 - - TGTGCCAGCAGCACCCGGACTGGGGTCGGTGAGCAGTTCTTC CASSTRTGVGEQFF
TRBJ2-6 TRBV18 - TRBD2 TGTGCCAGCTCACCAAGGGCTAGCGGAACCCCTGGGGCCAACGTCCTGACTTTC CASSPRASGTPGANVLTF
TRBJ1-6 TRBV7-2 - TRBD1 TGTGCCAGCAGCTCGAGGAGCAGGGGGGCGTATAATTCACCCCTCCACTTT CASSSRSRGAYNSPLHF
TRBJ2-1 TRBV29-1 - - TGCAGCGCCCGCGGACAGATAGCCTACAATGAGCAGTTCTTC CSARGQIAYNEQFF
TRBJ1-1 TRBV6-1 - - TGTGCCAGCAGTGAAGTTCTGGGCAGTAACACTGAAGCTTTCTTT CASSEVLGSNTEAFF
TRBJ2-3 TRBV27 - TRBD2 TGTGCCAGCAGTTTATCCAGCGGGAGAGCCACAGATACGCAGTATTTT CASSLSSGRATDTQYF
TRBJ2-7 TRBV30 - - TGTGCCTGGAGTGCCGGACAGTTCTCCTACGAGCAGTACTTC CAWSAGQFSYEQYF
TRBJ1-1 TRBV5-4 - - TGTGCCAGCAGCTTGATGCGGGGGAACACTGAAGCTTTCTTT CASSLMRGNTEAFF
TRBJ2-7 TRBV6-5 - - TGTGCCAGCACTGGACATCGCAACGAGCAGTACTTC CASTGHRNEQYF
TRBJ2-7 TRBV6-1 - TRBD1 TGTGCCAGCAGTGTCTCCGGGACAGGGCTCGAGCAGTACTTC CASSVSGTGLEQYF
TRBJ1-2 TRBV27 - TRBD1 TGTGCCAGCAGTCTCTTAGGGACAGACAGCAACTATGGCTACACCTTC CASSLLGTDSNYGYTF
TRBJ2-1 TRBV7-9 - - TGTGCCAGCAGCTTAAGCCATGAGCAGTTCTTC CASSLSHEQFF
TRBJ1-2 TRBV19 - - TGTGCCAGTAGTATTTCTTCGGCAGCTCGGGGCTATGGCTACACCTTC CASSISSAARGYGYTF
TRBJ2-5 TRBV5-1 - TRBD2 TGCGCCAGCAGCCCCCCCTTGGCGGGAGGAGAGGAGACCCAGTACTTC CASSPPLAGGEETQYF
TRBJ2-5 TRBV28 once TRBD1 TGTGCCAGCACCCCCCCCCATGTGGGGACAGCCCAGTACTTC CASTPPHVGTAQYF
TRBJ1-2 TRBV6-5 - TRBD1 TGTGCCAGCAGCCGGACAGGCAGTTATGGCTACACCTTC CASSRTGSYGYTF
TRBJ1-1 TRBV19 - - TGTGCCAGTAGTACCTACGCGGCAGCGAACACTGAAGCTTTCTTT CASSTYAAANTEAFF
TRBJ2-5 TRBV9 - TRBD2 TGTGCCAGCAGCGTCGAGGGAGCGGGGGGAGAGACCCAGTACTTC CASSVEGAGGETQYF
TRBJ2-3 TRBV19 - TRBD2 TGTGCCAGTAGTCCTCTAGCGGGACATTACACAGATACGCAGTATTTT CASSPLAGHYTDTQYF
TRBJ2-1 TRBV30 - TRBD1 TGTGCCTGGAGTTTTGACAGGGGCAATGAGCAGTTCTTC CAWSFDRGNEQFF
TRBJ2-2 TRBV7-9 - TRBD1 TGTGCCAGCAGCTCCCGGACAGGGGGTTTCACCGGGGAGCTGTTTTTT CASSSRTGGFTGELFF
TRBJ2-7 TRBV7-9 once TRBD1 TGTGCCAGCACCACAGGGGGCTTCTCCTACGAGCAGTACTTC CASTTGGFSYEQYF
TRBJ2-7 TRBV4-2 - - TGTGCCAGCAGCCAAGTAGCGAGCTCCTACGAGCAGTACTTC CASSQVASSYEQYF
TRBJ1-2 TRBV19 - TRBD1 TGTGCCAGTAGTTTACCCCAGACAGGGGGCCGCTACACCTTC CASSLPQTGGRYTF
TRBJ1-5 TRBV27 - - TGTGCCAGCAGACTCTTAGATGGGCCCCAGCATTTT CASRLLDGPQHF
TRBJ1-2 TRBV7-8 - - TGTGCCAGCAGCCACGGCGAGACAGGTCTATATGGCTACACCTTC CASSHGETGLYGYTF
TRBJ2-2 TRBV13 - - TGTGCCAGCAGCCCCCCTCCGTGGGGCTCTGGATTTTCCGGGGAGCTGTTTTTT CASSPPPWGSGFSGELFF
TRBJ2-3 TRBV28 - TRBD1 TGTGCCAGCAGTATGACAGGGGTTCGGGCGTATTATACGCAGTATTTT CASSMTGVRAYYTQYF
TRBJ1-1 TRBV4-1 - TRBD1 TGCGCCAGCAGGCCCATTACAGGGGGCACTGAAGCTTTCTTT CASRPITGGTEAFF
TRBJ2-5 TRBV6-1 - - TGTGCCAGCAGTGAAGTTCATGCAGGGAGGCGGGAGACCCAGTACTTC CASSEVHAGRRETQYF
TRBJ1-1 TRBV11-2 - - TGTGCCAGCAGCTTAGCGGGGGGGTGGGGCACTGAAGCTTTCTTT CASSLAGGWGTEAFF
TRBJ2-1 TRBV19 - TRBD1 TGTGCCAGTAGTATAGGACAGGGTCGGTTCAATGAGCAGTTCTTC CASSIGQGRFNEQFF